Each of the 3 T cell receptor beta chains below was sequenced from the same sample in a study of lymphopenia after photon versus proton radiotherapy. Clones were read by immunoSEQ multiplex PCR, and TCRdb kept only the in-frame ones, dropping some. Of about 33,000 clones detected, almost 90% appear once; the ten largest clones hold around 6.5%. Specimen: peripheral blood, collected from a patient treated with photon-based radiotherapy. The origin of the receptors is a woman aged 45-65 years with pancreatic cancer.

This chain connects TRBV5-1 to TRBJ2-1; 14 bases are a match to TRBD2. V was clipped by 4 bases and J by 0 bases; unmatched bases: 9. The germline gives CDR1 SGHRS, CDR2 YFSETQ. The CDR3 consists of 19 residues. The CDR3: CASSLPGLAGARSYNEQFF. CDR3 in DNA: TGCGCCAGCAGCCTGCCGGGACTAGCGGGAGCCCGCTCCTACAATGAGCAGTTCTTC.

This chain joins TRBV4-2 and TRBJ2-7; maybe TRBD2 (5 bases). Germline V gives CDR1 LGHNA, CDR2 YNFKEQ. CDR3 length: 16 residues. V was shortened by 0 bases and J by 2 bases, with 14 bases between the two germline ends. The CDR3 spells CASSQDTGISTYEQYF. The CDR3 DNA reads as TGTGCCAGCAGCCAAGATACGGGGATATCTACCTACGAGCAGTACTTC.

The rearrangement links TRBV21-1 to TRBJ1-2. TRBV21-1 is listed as a pseudogene. This CDR3 contains 12 residues. The CDR3 sequence is CASSTWVYGYTF. CDR3 nucleotide sequence: TGTGCCAGCAGCACGTGGGTCTATGGCTACACCTTC.